The 10 T cell receptor beta chains reported below all come from one sample, sequenced in a study of blood T cells in healthy people across ages. Alongside a J-beta primer mix, a sample-barcoded 5' primer served in a second PCR lasting about 7 to 11 cycles. One entry per CDR3 protein results from TCRdb running MiXCR on the 5' RACE reads. The sample holds roughly 1,000,000 distinct CDR3 sequences, roughly a quarter seen once. The same data also went into a second study, on T cells of mothers and their children.

The specimen was blood. The origin of the receptors is a girl aged 2-10 years in good health.

This clonotype was observed a few times. The CDR3 region is CASSLPGYEAFF. The CDR3 nucleotides are TGTGCCAGCAGTTTACCCGGGTACGAAGCTTTCTTT. The rearrangement uses TRBV12-3 or TRBV12-4 and TRBJ1-1; no clear D. Trimming removed 2 bases at V and 8 bases at J, with 9 bases between. The CDR3 totals 12 residues.

The gene calls are TRBV5-1 and TRBJ2-1, with 9 bases that match TRBD1. CDR1 SGHRS and CDR2 YFSETQ come from the germline V gene. CDR3 size: 15 residues. Trimming took 4 bases from V and 6 from J; bases not matched to a gene: 8. In DNA form, the CDR3 reads TGCGCCAGCAGCGGCGGACAGGGGATTAGCAATGAGCAGTTCTTC. It codes for CASSGGQGISNEQFF.

There are a few counts of this clonotype. The V gene is TRBV3-1, the J gene TRBJ1-1, with D possibly matching TRBD1 (6 bases). The CDR3 contains 14 residues. The V end was cut by 1 base, the J end by 11 bases, with 17 bases between. From germline, CDR1 is LGHDT and CDR2 YNNKEL (reference sequence). The CDR3 nucleotides read TGTGCCAGCAGCCAAGTAGGGGGTGGAGGAATGGCTTTCTTT. Amino acids: CASSQVGGGGMAFF.

The genes are TRBV20-1 and TRBJ1-4; 7 bases match TRBD1. This CDR3 region has 15 residues. Trimming cost V 0 bases and J 8 bases; bases outside gene matches: 9. CDR1 and CDR2 from the germline V gene are DFQATT and SNEGSKA (reference sequence). As DNA, the CDR3 is TGCAGTGCTAGAGATCAGGGGACAGTAGGGGAAAAACTGTTTTTT. It is translated as CSARDQGTVGEKLFF.

This clonotype turned up a few times. The chain links TRBV5-1 to TRBJ2-7; D not certain. This CDR3 is 13 amino acids long. V was shortened by 0 bases and J by 2 bases, with 6 bases between the two germline ends. The germline V gene encodes CDR1 SGHRS and CDR2 YFSETQ. The CDR3: CASSLEFPYEQYF. DNA of the CDR3: TGCGCCAGCAGCTTGGAGTTCCCCTACGAGCAGTACTTC.

This clonotype showed up just a few times. The V gene is TRBV28, the J gene TRBJ2-1; 9 bases fit TRBD2. V shed 6 bases and J 1 base; nucleotides not matched to a gene: 7. The V gene's germline CDR1 is MDHEN and CDR2 SYDVKM. CDR3 size: 16 residues. CDR3 DNA: TGTGCCAGCAGGTCAGCGGGAGGTGTTTCCTACAATGAGCAGTTCTTC. It is translated as CASRSAGGVSYNEQFF.

Only a few counts were recorded for this clonotype. The chain recombines TRBV5-8 with TRBJ1-5; D is perhaps TRBD1 (5 bases). The CDR3 is made up of 16 amino acids. Germline V gives CDR1 SGHTS, CDR2 YDEGEE. Trimming shortened V by 4 bases and J by 5 bases, and 19 bases separated the two germline ends. In DNA form, the CDR3 reads TGTGCCAGCAGCCCTAGGGGCCAGGGTAAATATCAGCCCCAGCATTTT. Amino acids: CASSPRGQGKYQPQHF.

This rearrangement joins TRBV28 to TRBJ2-3; 8 bases align to TRBD1. Germline V gene sequence: CDR1 MDHEN, CDR2 SYDVKM. V shed 3 bases, J shed 5 bases, and the junction held 7 bases outside the gene matches. This CDR3 region has 15 residues. Here the CDR3 DNA reads TGTGCCAGCAGTTTGGGGAACAGGGGGAGAGATACGCAGTATTTT. This sequence encodes CASSLGNRGRDTQYF.

The rearrangement joins TRBV6-5 to TRBJ2-3, with 7 bases identical to TRBD2. Germline V CDR1 and CDR2: MNHEY, SVGAGI. After removal of 5 bases from V and 3 bases from J, the junction contained 8 bases not matched to a gene. CDR3 length: 15 amino acids. CDR3 DNA: TGTGCCAGCAGTACCAGCGGGATTGGAACAGATACGCAGTATTTT. Translation gives CASSTSGIGTDTQYF.

The chain uses TRBV2 and TRBJ2-2; TRBD2 matches 8 bases. The trim removed 8 bases at V and 3 bases at J, leaving 5 bases unmatched. CDR3 length equals 14 residues. Germline lookup yields CDR1 SNHLY and CDR2 FYNNEI. The CDR3 nucleotides read TGTGCCAGCGTTAGCGGGGCTTACACCGGGGAGCTGTTTTTT. As protein: CASVSGAYTGELFF.